Each of the 18 T cell receptor beta chains below was sequenced from the same sample in a study of identical twins. TCRdb recomputed calls from the 5' RACE reads with MiXCR, one row per CDR3 protein. Here the sample spans hundreds of thousands of distinct CDR3 sequences, around 12% being singletons. These data were also filed under a second study, of yellow fever vaccine responses in identical twins.

Sequencing input: PBMCs. The receptors shown here come from a woman aged 18-29 years in good health.

The chain combines TRBV5-5 with TRBJ2-1; D gene ambiguous. The length of the CDR3 is 15 residues. The V gene lost 1 base and the J gene lost 0 bases, with 8 bases spanning the gap. The germline CDR1 and CDR2 sequences are SGHKS and YYEKEE (reference sequence). CDR3 nucleotides: TGTGCCAGCAGCTTGTTGGCGGCCTCCTACAATGAGCAGTTCTTC. Translating gives CASSLLAASYNEQFF.

This clonotype came up a few times. V and J are TRBV15 and TRBJ2-1; no clear D. Trimming removed 5 bases from V and 5 bases from J, with 4 bases in between. The germline gives CDR1 LNHNV, CDR2 YYDKDF (reference sequence). The CDR3 contains 11 residues. As DNA, the CDR3 is TGTGCCACCAGCCTTAACAATGAGCAGTTCTTC. This sequence encodes CATSLNNEQFF. Filled out from reference TRBV15 and TRBJ2-1, the complete variable domain reads DAMVIQNPRYQVTQFGKPVTLSCSQTLNHNVMYWYQQKSSQAPKLLFHYYDKDFNNEADTPDNFQSRRPNTSFCFLDIRSPGLGDTAMYLCATSLNNEQFFGPGTRLTVL.

This rearrangement joins TRBV18 to TRBJ2-3, with TRBD1 identical over 7 bases. CDR1 and CDR2 from the germline V gene are KGHSH and LQKENI. V was clipped by 5 bases and J by 4 bases; unmatched bases: 6. The CDR3 is 14 residues long. The chain's CDR3 is CASSEWDSSDTQYF. DNA for the CDR3: TGTGCCAGCTCAGAATGGGACAGTTCAGATACGCAGTATTTT.

This chain joins TRBV9 and TRBJ2-1; 10 positions agree with TRBD2. Germline loops: CDR1 SGDLS, CDR2 YYNGEE. The CDR3 is made up of 17 amino acids. V lost 3 bases, J lost 3 bases, and 9 bases stayed unmatched. The CDR3 loop is CASSALLAGGIYNEQFF. As DNA, the CDR3 is TGTGCCAGCAGCGCTCTCTTAGCGGGGGGTATCTACAATGAGCAGTTCTTC.

The J gene is TRBJ2-3, the V gene TRBV19, with a tentative D call TRBD1 (6 bases). Germline V gene sequence: CDR1 LNHDA, CDR2 SQIVND (reference sequence). The CDR3 loop spans 15 amino acids. V was shortened by 8 bases and J by 0 bases, with 15 bases between the two germline ends. CDR3 sequence reads: CASHERQGSTDTQYF. The CDR3 region has the DNA TGTGCCAGTCATGAACGTCAGGGGAGCACAGATACGCAGTATTTT.

The chain employs TRBV29-1 and TRBJ2-3; 9 nucleotides line up with TRBD2. This CDR3 has 17 amino acids. The J segment lost 2 bases and the V segment lost 3 bases, leaving 12 bases of the junction unmatched. Looked up from germline, CDR1 is SQVTM and CDR2 is ANQGSEA. CDR3 nucleotides: TGCAGCGTTGACCTTCTGGGGGTAGCGGGAGCCACAGATACGCAGTATTTT. It encodes CSVDLLGVAGATDTQYF.

This clonotype was found a few times. The J gene is TRBJ1-2, the V gene TRBV4-1; D uncertain. The germline CDR1 and CDR2 sequences are MGHRA and YSYEKL. The V end lost 0 bases, the J end lost 4 bases, and 12 bases lay between the germline ends. This CDR3 is 15 amino acids long. The CDR3: CASSQDFAGGYGYTF. The CDR3 region has the DNA TGCGCCAGCAGCCAAGATTTTGCAGGTGGCTATGGCTACACCTTC.

This clonotype has at least ten counts. This chain uses TRBV7-9 with TRBJ1-5, with a weak D call TRBD1 (6 bases). V lost 1 base to trimming and J lost 7 bases, with 11 bases between them. Germline values: CDR1 SEHNR, CDR2 FQNEAQ (reference sequence). The CDR3 extends over 14 amino acids. The CDR3 nucleotides are TGTGCCAGCAGCTTAGGGGGGGCCAGCCAGCCCCAGCATTTT. Translated, it gives CASSLGGASQPQHF. Filled out from reference TRBV7-9 and TRBJ1-5, the complete variable domain reads DTGVSQNPRHKITKRGQNVTFRCDPISEHNRLYWYRQTLGQGPEFLTYFQNEAQLEKSRLLSDRFSAERPKGSFSTLEIQRTEQGDSAMYLCASSLGGASQPQHFGDGTRLSIL.

This rearrangement joins TRBV6-1 to TRBJ2-5, with TRBD1 matching 7 bases. The CDR3 consists of 14 residues. The ends lost 7 bases at V and 3 bases at J; junction bases unmatched: 8. The germline V gene encodes CDR1 MNHNS and CDR2 SASEGT. CDR3 DNA: TGTGCCAGCACCCCGGACAGGACAGAAGAGACCCAGTACTTC. This sequence encodes CASTPDRTEETQYF.

This clonotype was picked up many times. V usage is TRBV2 and J usage is TRBJ2-1, with 13 bases identical to TRBD2. This CDR3 contains 16 residues. Trimming at V came to 1 base and at J to 10 bases, leaving 7 bases not matched to a gene. The germline gives CDR1 SNHLY, CDR2 FYNNEI. The CDR3 nucleotides read TGTGCCAGCAGTGAAGGACTAGCGGGAGGATCGACGGAGCAGTTCTTC. Its translation is CASSEGLAGGSTEQFF.

This clonotype appeared a few times. This rearrangement joins TRBV29-1 to TRBJ1-2; tentative D call: TRBD1 (5 bases). From germline, CDR1 is SQVTM and CDR2 ANQGSEA. This CDR3 spans 13 amino acids. V gave up 8 bases and J gave up 5 bases, with 18 bases separating them. The CDR3 nucleotides read TGCAGCTCACGGGACGCAGCGGAGTATGGCTACACCTTC. This sequence encodes CSSRDAAEYGYTF.

Only a few counts were recorded for this clonotype. The V and J genes are TRBV14 and TRBJ2-4; TRBD2 aligns across 7 bases. V trimming: 0 bases; J trimming: 13 bases; junction bases outside the gene matches: 9. The germline CDR1 and CDR2 sequences are SGHDN and FVKESK. The length of the CDR3 is 14 residues. CDR3 bases: TGTGCCAGCAGCCAAGAACCCACCTCCGGGAGGCAGTACTTC. Residues: CASSQEPTSGRQYF.

V gene TRBV29-1 combines with J gene TRBJ2-1; D is possibly TRBD2 (6 bases). Germline CDR1 reads SQVTM; CDR2 reads ANQGSEA. Trimming took off 4 bases at V and 0 bases at J, with 16 bases between the two ends. The CDR3 spans 16 residues. CDR3 DNA: TGCAGCGTTGTCGGGTTGCGGGAAAGCTCCTACAATGAGCAGTTCTTC. This gives the protein CSVVGLRESSYNEQFF.

CDR3 sequence (DNA): TGTGCCTCCGAGGGGGAGACCCAGTACTTC. This encodes CASEGETQYF. The V gene is TRBV7-8, the J gene TRBJ2-5; D assignment may be TRBD1 or TRBD2 (5 bases each). The germline V gene encodes CDR1 SGHVS and CDR2 FQNEAQ. CDR3 length: 10 residues. The V end was cut by 11 bases, the J end by 5 bases, with 9 bases between.

J is TRBJ2-3 and V is TRBV7-6; D gene uncertain. Trimming removed 1 base at V and 4 bases at J, with 9 bases between. Germline-derived CDR1 and CDR2 are SGHVS and FNYEAQ. This CDR3 spans 14 amino acids. This CDR3 reads CASSLDSISDTQYF. The CDR3 bases are TGTGCCAGCAGCTTAGACAGCATCTCAGATACGCAGTATTTT. Full variable domain (missing parts from reference TRBV7-6 and TRBJ2-3): GAGVSQSPRYKVTKRGQDVALRCDPISGHVSLYWYRQALGQGPEFLTYFNYEAQQDKSGLPNDRFSAERPEGSISTLTIQRTEQRDSAMYRCASSLDSISDTQYFGPGTRLTVL.

A few counts support this clonotype. This chain connects TRBV5-1 to TRBJ2-4, with 7 bases aligning to TRBD2. The CDR3 has 15 amino acids. Germline CDR1 reads SGHRS; CDR2 reads YFSETQ. The J segment lost 5 bases and the V segment lost 2 bases, leaving 7 bases of the junction unmatched. CDR3 in amino acids: CASSFQPGGQNIQYF. The CDR3 DNA sequence: TGCGCCAGCAGCTTCCAACCGGGGGGACAAAACATTCAGTACTTC.

This clonotype was picked up many times. The chain has TRBV2 and TRBJ2-2; no clear D gene. The CDR3 totals 15 residues. The germline V gene encodes CDR1 SNHLY and CDR2 FYNNEI. With 0 bases removed from V and 2 bases from J, the gap between germline ends came to 7 bases. CDR3 protein: CASSEAQANTGELFF. The CDR3 DNA sequence: TGTGCCAGCAGTGAAGCGCAGGCTAACACCGGGGAGCTGTTTTTT.

The genes are TRBV12-3 or TRBV12-4 and TRBJ2-1; the D is unclear. The V end lost 3 bases, the J end lost 5 bases, and 8 bases lay between the germline ends. CDR3 length: 13 amino acids. Written as DNA, the CDR3 is TGTGCCAGCAGTTTCGAAATTAACAATGAGCAGTTCTTC. Protein: CASSFEINNEQFF.